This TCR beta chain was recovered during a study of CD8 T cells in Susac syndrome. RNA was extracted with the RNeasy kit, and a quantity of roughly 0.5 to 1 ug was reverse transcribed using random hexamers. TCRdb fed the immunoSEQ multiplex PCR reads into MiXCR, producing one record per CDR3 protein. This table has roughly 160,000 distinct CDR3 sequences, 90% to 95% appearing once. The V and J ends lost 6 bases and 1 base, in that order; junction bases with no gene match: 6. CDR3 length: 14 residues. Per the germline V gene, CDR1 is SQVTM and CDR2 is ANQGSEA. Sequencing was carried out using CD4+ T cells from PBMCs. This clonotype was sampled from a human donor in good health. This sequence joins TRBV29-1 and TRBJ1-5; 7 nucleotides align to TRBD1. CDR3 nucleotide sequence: TGCAGCGTAGCATTACAGGGGAGCAATCAGCCCCAGCATTTT. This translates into CSVALQGSNQPQHF.